This T cell receptor beta chain was profiled in a study of radiotherapy plus CTLA-4 blockade in lung cancer. Looking at the study overall: Objective responses were recorded in 15% to 20% of patients, with disease control recorded in 25% to 40%. Study outcomes and limitations: Reportedly, early blood T cell clone dynamics best predicted response, with interferon-beta.

Concerning this clone itself: Its antigen is as yet unknown.

Measured with immunoSEQ multiplex PCR; TCRdb has only the in-frame clones, and not every one. The table lists about 97,000 clones, approximately 74% of them singletons. The V gene's germline CDR1 is PRHDT and CDR2 FYEKMQ (reference sequence). This CDR3 is built from 15 residues. The J segment lost 8 bases and the V segment lost 2 bases, leaving 5 bases of the junction unmatched. This clonotype was sampled from a human donor with non-small cell lung cancer who had a partial response to radiotherapy plus ipilimumab. Some clones in this sample may be carry-over from other donors' samples. The material was peripheral blood, obtained from a patient treated with radiotherapy plus ipilimumab. The rearrangement uses TRBV13 and TRBJ1-4; TRBD1 agrees at 10 bases. The CDR3 region has the DNA TGTGCCAGCAGCTTAAGCGGGACAGGGGCGGAAAAACTGTTTTTT. Protein product: CASSLSGTGAEKLFF.